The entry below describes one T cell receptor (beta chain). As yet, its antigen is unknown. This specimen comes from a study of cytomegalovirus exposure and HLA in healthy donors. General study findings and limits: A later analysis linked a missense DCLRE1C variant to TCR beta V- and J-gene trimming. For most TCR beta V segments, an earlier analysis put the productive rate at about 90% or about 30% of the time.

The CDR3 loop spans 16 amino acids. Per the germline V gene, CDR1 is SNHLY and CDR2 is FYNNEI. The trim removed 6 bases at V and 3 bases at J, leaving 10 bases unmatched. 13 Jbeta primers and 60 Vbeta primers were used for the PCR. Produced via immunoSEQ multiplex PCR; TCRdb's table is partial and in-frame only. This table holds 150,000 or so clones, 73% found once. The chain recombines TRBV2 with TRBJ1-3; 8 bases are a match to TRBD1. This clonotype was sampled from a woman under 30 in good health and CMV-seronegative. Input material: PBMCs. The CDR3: CASRGAGGEVGNTIYF. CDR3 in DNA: TGTGCCAGCAGGGGCGCAGGGGGCGAGGTTGGAAACACCATATATTTT.